This T cell receptor beta chain was obtained from a study of blood T cell repertoires in COVID-19. Looking at the study overall: The cDNA or gDNA used as material had been derived from T cells, B-cell-depleted T cells, or PBMCs.

The CDR3 consists of 14 residues. Germline V gene sequence: CDR1 SGHRS, CDR2 YFSETQ. J was trimmed by 5 bases and V by 4 bases; bases with no gene match: 9. Authors' methods: Estimates of nucleated cell counts were drawn from the amplification of reference gene primers. Here immunoSEQ multiplex PCR was the method, and the copy in TCRdb shows in-frame clones only, minus some. Clone size and V and J calls were adopted from that table, with D and trimming inferred from the DNA. The sample lists fewer than 250,000 clones; approximately 82% were seen once. V is TRBV5-1 and J is TRBJ2-7, with 7 bases that match TRBD1. Source material: peripheral blood. This receptor was taken from a woman in her seventies with active or convalescent COVID-19. CDR3 in amino acids: CASSTTGVVDEQYF. The DNA for the CDR3 is TGCGCCAGCAGCACAACAGGGGTCGTTGACGAGCAGTACTTC.